The present T cell receptor beta chain was sequenced within a study of blood T cells in healthy people across ages. Alongside a J-beta primer mix, a sample-barcoded 5' primer served in a second PCR lasting roughly 7 to 12 cycles. TCRdb processed the 5' RACE reads anew with MiXCR; each CDR3 protein has one entry. The repertoire holds some 760,000 distinct CDR3 sequences, 20% to 25% seen once, with 9.4% in the top ten. This clonotype appeared a few times. The antigen remains unidentified. CDR3 size: 14 residues. Trimming pared 6 bases from V and 6 bases from J, leaving 18 bases between. Germline lookup yields CDR1 MDHEN and CDR2 SYDVKM. Study results and limitations: The study lacked donor CMV status, which possibly confounded expanded clonotype changes. Versus aged donors, long-lived donors had higher diversity and more naive CD4+ cells.

They isolated at least 6 million PBMCs from each sample. These data were likewise used in another study, on T cells of mothers and their children.

The rearrangement uses TRBV28 and TRBJ2-7; possibly TRBD1 for D (6 bases). The clonotype comes from a boy between 5 and 17 years old in good health. The sequencing input was blood. Here the CDR3 reads CASSEDRASREQYF. The CDR3 DNA is TGTGCCAGCAGCGAGGACAGAGCCTCTCGCGAGCAGTACTTC.